This T cell receptor (beta chain) is drawn from a study of regulatory T cells in long-lasting Graves disease. Investigators prepared the TCR beta libraries by applying iRepertoire HTBI primers and Arm-PCR of CDR3 regions. Each CDR3 protein is one row after TCRdb ran MiXCR on the multiplex PCR reads. Among approximately 390,000 distinct CDR3 sequences listed, about a sixth were seen once. Notes on the study in general: Gene preferences differed: TRBV28, TRBJ1-2, TRBJ2-5 in persistent cases.

Looked up from germline, CDR1 is MGHRA and CDR2 is YSYEKL. V lost 4 bases, J lost 2 bases, and 16 bases lay in between. The CDR3 runs to 16 residues. This clonotype was detected many times. Its specificity is unknown. Indicated time point: newly diagnosed GD, antithyroid drugs for less than 3 months. Extracted PBMC RNA gave rise to the TCR library. This sample was also put to use in a study of T cells in Graves' hyperthyroidism and ophthalmopathy.

The sequence came from a woman between 18 and 29 years old with Graves disease. The sequenced sample was peripheral blood mononuclear cells (PBMCs), obtained at new diagnosis, from a patient treated with antithyroid drugs. The V gene is TRBV4-1, the J gene TRBJ2-3; weak D call: TRBD2 (5 bases). The DNA for the CDR3 is TGCGCCAGCAGCCCCAAATTAGCGCGGAACACAGATACGCAGTATTTT. It specifies CASSPKLARNTDTQYF.